The 23 T cell receptor beta chains below come from one sample, sequenced in a study of T-cell reconstitution after alpha-beta-depleted transplantation in children. This sample's TCRbeta library carried unique molecular identifier barcodes. From the PCR reads, TCRdb called clonotypes with MiXCR, one entry per CDR3 protein. Altogether hundreds of thousands of distinct CDR3 sequences are present, approximately 15% being singletons, with the ten largest covering approximately 5%. Sequenced material: PBMCs, mostly from graft donor cells, taken 360 days after TCRalphabeta/CD19-depleted stem cell transplant. These receptors were obtained from a male patient aged 10-17 years who had a stem cell transplant for acute lymphoblastic leukemia, so the T cells may come from the graft donor.

There are a few counts of this clonotype. The chain combines TRBV27 with TRBJ1-3, with 7 bases aligning to TRBD1. The V gene end was trimmed by 6 bases and the J gene end by 4 bases; junction bases not matched to a gene: 3. This CDR3 has 13 amino acids. The germline CDR1 and CDR2 sequences are MNHEY and SMNVEV (reference sequence). In DNA form, the CDR3 reads TGTGCCAGCAGGGGGACAGAAGGAAACACCATATATTTT. It is translated as CASRGTEGNTIYF.

This clonotype has just a few counts. V is TRBV24-1 and J is TRBJ2-4, with 8 bases lining up with TRBD1. After removal of 7 bases from V and 4 bases from J, the junction contained 20 bases not matched to a gene. CDR1 and CDR2 (germline): KGHDR, SFDVKD. The CDR3 is 19 amino acids. The CDR3: CATSFKHWDRRDIKNIQYF. Written as DNA, the CDR3 is TGTGCCACCAGCTTTAAACACTGGGACAGGCGCGATATTAAAAACATTCAGTACTTC.

This chain joins TRBV12-3 or TRBV12-4 and TRBJ2-1; 11 positions match TRBD2. The junction had 8 bases not matched to a gene; V was cut back by 4 bases and J by 9 bases. CDR3 size: 15 residues. CDR3 nucleotide sequence: TGTGCCAGCAGTTCGACCGGGACTAGCGGAACTGAGCAGTTCTTC. The encoded protein is CASSSTGTSGTEQFF.

This clonotype was counted between two and nine times. The genes are TRBV7-9 and TRBJ1-1; D remains ambiguous. Germline lookup yields CDR1 SEHNR and CDR2 FQNEAQ (reference sequence). This CDR3 contains 13 residues. The V end was cut by 5 bases, the J end by 7 bases, with 14 bases between. The CDR3: CASSPVSRDEAFF. The CDR3 nucleotides are TGTGCCAGCAGCCCGGTCTCGCGGGATGAAGCTTTCTTT.

This clonotype came up a few times. The genes are TRBV11-2 and TRBJ2-7, with D possibly being TRBD2 (6 bases). Germline loops: CDR1 SGHAT, CDR2 FQNNGV. Trimming took 5 bases from V and 4 from J, leaving 15 bases between them. CDR3 length: 14 amino acids. CDR3 protein: CASSPPTSRYEQYF. CDR3 sequence (DNA): TGTGCCAGCAGCCCGCCGACTAGTCGGTACGAGCAGTACTTC. The whole variable domain, remainder taken from reference TRBV11-2 and TRBJ2-7, is EAGVAQSPRYKIIEKRQSVAFWCNPISGHATLYWYQQILGQGPKLLIQFQNNGVVDDSQLPKDRFSAERLKGVDSTLKIQPAKLEDSAVYLCASSPPTSRYEQYFGPGTRLTVT.

This clonotype was counted ten times or more. The CDR3 loop reads CATSRGLGIPGTILIPTYEQYF. The DNA of the CDR3 is TGTGCCACCAGCAGAGGACTGGGGATACCGGGGACAATTCTTATTCCTACCTACGAGCAGTACTTC. The chain uses TRBV15 and TRBJ2-7; possible D gene TRBD1, 6 bases. V lost 1 base and J lost 2, with 33 bases in between. The V gene's germline CDR1 is LNHNV and CDR2 YYDKDF (reference sequence). The CDR3 length is 22 residues. The complete variable domain, with remaining parts taken from reference TRBV15 and TRBJ2-7, reads DAMVIQNPRYQVTQFGKPVTLSCSQTLNHNVMYWYQQKSSQAPKLLFHYYDKDFNNEADTPDNFQSRRPNTSFCFLDIRSPGLGDTAMYLCATSRGLGIPGTILIPTYEQYFGPGTRLTVT.

This clonotype was picked up a small number of times. The chain is built from TRBV12-3 or TRBV12-4 and TRBJ2-5; TRBD2 matches at 8 bases. CDR3 length: 13 amino acids. V lost 5 bases, J lost 8 bases, and 7 bases stayed unmatched. The CDR3 protein is CASSPGLVFTQYF. The CDR3 DNA sequence: TGTGCCAGCAGTCCGGGACTAGTATTTACCCAGTACTTC.

This sequence joins TRBV6-1 and TRBJ2-1; 14 nucleotides line up with TRBD2. Per the germline V gene, CDR1 is MNHNS and CDR2 is SASEGT. This CDR3 has 15 residues. The junction had 6 bases not matched to a gene; V was cut back by 7 bases and J by 7 bases. The CDR3 DNA sequence: TGTGCCAGCATTCGACTAGCGGGAGGGTCAAATGAGCAGTTCTTC. Protein product: CASIRLAGGSNEQFF.

This clonotype appeared many times. V gene TRBV9 combines with J gene TRBJ2-7; TRBD1 or TRBD2 may be the D gene (5 bases each). Germline V lookup: CDR1 SGDLS, CDR2 YYNGEE. The CDR3 has 14 residues. The V end lost 0 bases, the J end lost 1 base, and 8 bases lay between the germline ends. The DNA of the CDR3 is TGTGCCAGCAGCGTAGACGAGGGGTCCTACGAGCAGTACTTC. It encodes CASSVDEGSYEQYF.

This clonotype was seen ten or more times. The chain is built from TRBV4-1 and TRBJ2-5; D gene uncertain. Germline V CDR1 and CDR2: MGHRA, YSYEKL. Trimming shortened V by 1 base and J by 1 base, and 4 bases separated the two germline ends. This CDR3 comprises 13 residues. The CDR3 DNA is TGCGCCAGCAGCCAAGTATCCCAAGAGACCCAGTACTTC. Protein sequence: CASSQVSQETQYF.

The V gene is TRBV7-3, the J gene TRBJ2-1; no clear D. Trimming removed 5 bases from V and 0 bases from J, with 14 bases in between. The CDR3 has 16 residues. Germline values: CDR1 SGHTA, CDR2 FQGTGA. CDR3 region: CASSPVVAGSYNEQFF. DNA of the CDR3: TGTGCCAGCAGCCCCGTTGTAGCAGGCTCCTACAATGAGCAGTTCTTC.

The chain is built from TRBV5-1 and TRBJ2-2, with a possible D match to TRBD2 (5 bases). Trimming removed 4 bases at V and 3 bases at J, with 13 bases between. The CDR3 covers 15 residues. Per germline, CDR1 SGHRS and CDR2 YFSETQ. The DNA for the CDR3 is TGCGCCAGCAGCCCGGGGAGCGGTTACACCGGGGAGCTGTTTTTT. It translates to CASSPGSGYTGELFF.

Only a few counts were recorded for this clonotype. The rearrangement joins TRBV14 to TRBJ2-1, with 11 bases aligning to TRBD2. The CDR3 has 18 amino acids. V dropped 1 base and J dropped 1; count of bases not matched to a gene: 6. Germline loops: CDR1 SGHDN, CDR2 FVKESK. The CDR3 sequence is CASSQASGRLLSYNEQFF. CDR3 nucleotides: TGTGCCAGCAGCCAAGCTAGCGGGAGGCTCCTATCCTACAATGAGCAGTTCTTC. The entire variable domain, with the rest obtained from reference TRBV14 and TRBJ2-1, is as follows: EAGVTQFPSHSVIEKGQTVTLRCDPISGHDNLYWYRRVMGKEIKFLLHFVKESKQDESGMPNNRFLAERTGGTYSTLKVQPAELEDSGVYFCASSQASGRLLSYNEQFFGPGTRLTVL.

This chain joins TRBV29-1 and TRBJ1-1, with D hard to call. CDR1 is SQVTM and CDR2 is ANQGSEA in the germline V gene. Trimming pared 3 bases from V and 4 bases from J, leaving 12 bases between. The CDR3 loop spans 13 amino acids. CDR3 nucleotides: TGCAGCGTTGATTTCGGGGAGACCACTGAAGCTTTCTTT. This encodes CSVDFGETTEAFF.

The chain carries TRBV5-5 and TRBJ2-1; a possible D gene is TRBD2 (5 bases). Germline CDR1 is SGHKS and CDR2 is YYEKEE (reference sequence). CDR3 length equals 15 residues. The V end lost 4 bases, the J end lost 3 bases, and 14 bases lay between the germline ends. CDR3 nucleotides: TGTGCCAGCAGCCCCTTGGCGGGCAACTACAATGAGCAGTTCTTC. Amino acid sequence: CASSPLAGNYNEQFF.

The chain links TRBV7-6 to TRBJ2-7, with D possibly being TRBD2 (7 bases). The CDR3 is 14 amino acids. Germline CDR1 reads SGHVS; CDR2 reads FNYEAQ. Trimming shortened V by 6 bases and J by 2 bases, and 14 bases separated the two germline ends. The CDR3 sequence is CASSRGAPTYEQYF. The CDR3 nucleotides are TGTGCCAGCAGTCGGGGGGCCCCAACCTACGAGCAGTACTTC.

CDR3 protein: CASSREGQVKIETQYF. In nucleotides, the CDR3 is TGTGCCAGCAGCAGGGAGGGCCAAGTGAAGATAGAGACCCAGTACTTC. This chain joins TRBV7-9 and TRBJ2-5; TRBD2 matches 7 bases. With V trimmed by 5 bases and J by 4 bases, 13 bases remained unmatched. The CDR3 covers 16 residues. Per the germline V gene, CDR1 is SEHNR and CDR2 is FQNEAQ (reference sequence).

This clonotype showed up just a few times. The gene calls are TRBV12-3 or TRBV12-4 and TRBJ2-2, with 7 nucleotides matching TRBD1. V dropped 1 base and J dropped 3; count of bases not matched to a gene: 5. The CDR3 extends over 16 amino acids. This chain's CDR3 is CASSLVAGGYTGELFF. CDR3 in DNA: TGTGCCAGCAGTTTAGTGGCAGGGGGTTACACCGGGGAGCTGTTTTTT.

The rearrangement joins TRBV6-2 or TRBV6-3 to TRBJ2-7; 11 nucleotides align to TRBD2. Per germline, CDR1 MNHEY and CDR2 SVGEGT. The CDR3 length is 14 residues. Germline trimming cut 4 bases from V and 3 bases from J; bases unmatched to any gene: 2. The CDR3 DNA is TGTGCCAGCAGTTTTACTAGCGGGGGCTACGAGCAGTACTTC. Amino acid sequence: CASSFTSGGYEQYF.

The V call is TRBV12-3 or TRBV12-4, the J call TRBJ2-7; D is uncertain. The CDR3 has 12 residues. V lost 6 bases and J lost 4, with 10 bases in between. The chain's CDR3 is CASRGPKYEQYF. DNA for the CDR3: TGTGCCAGCAGGGGCCCCAAATACGAGCAGTACTTC.

The rearrangement links TRBV9 to TRBJ1-2; D call uncertain. CDR1 is SGDLS and CDR2 is YYNGEE in the germline V gene. V lost 0 bases, J lost 4 bases, and 10 bases lay in between. This CDR3 is built from 14 residues. CDR3 bases: TGTGCCAGCAGCGTAGAAGGGCCGCCCTATGGCTACACCTTC. Protein product: CASSVEGPPYGYTF. The whole variable domain, filled in from reference TRBV9 and TRBJ1-2, reads DSGVTQTPKHLITATGQRVTLRCSPRSGDLSVYWYQQSLDQGLQFLIQYYNGEERAKGNILERFSAQQFPDLHSELNLSSLELGDSALYFCASSVEGPPYGYTFGSGTRLTVV.

Ten or more counts support this clonotype. The V gene is TRBV6-5, the J gene TRBJ2-7; no clear D gene. Germline V gene sequence: CDR1 MNHEY, CDR2 SVGAGI. V was shortened by 3 bases and J by 3 bases, with 18 bases between the two germline ends. The CDR3 is 16 amino acids. In DNA form, the CDR3 reads TGTGCCAGCAGTTATCTCGACTCCAGCCCAATCTACGAGCAGTACTTC. The encoded protein is CASSYLDSSPIYEQYF.

The V call is TRBV2, the J call TRBJ2-3, with D maybe TRBD2 (5 bases). The CDR3 spans 14 residues. Germline V gene sequence: CDR1 SNHLY, CDR2 FYNNEI. V lost 7 bases to trimming and J lost 2 bases, with 13 bases between them. CDR3 amino acids: CASMERAFTDTQYF. CDR3 in DNA: TGTGCCAGCATGGAGAGGGCGTTCACAGATACGCAGTATTTT.